Listed here are 3 T cell receptor beta chains from one sample, sequenced in a study of chemoradiotherapy in HPV16-positive cancers. Clones were sequenced by immunoSEQ multiplex PCR, and TCRdb holds only the in-frame ones, with some missing. The sample has over a thousand clones, 35% to 55% seen once. Collection of the sample occurred from a patient who underwent chemoradiotherapy. Receptors were obtained from a human donor with HPV-associated anogenital cancer.

This chain connects TRBV28 to TRBJ2-2; D is perhaps TRBD1 (6 bases). In germline, CDR1 is MDHEN, CDR2 SYDVKM. The CDR3 runs 13 residues. V was pared by 8 bases and J by 7 bases, with 14 bases between. CDR3 coding DNA: TGTGCCAGCCGGCCAGGGGATGGCGGGGAGCTGTTTTTT. Translated, it gives CASRPGDGGELFF.

This clone has more than one count but fewer than ten. The junction differs from germline at one of its ends, possibly a read error. V usage is TRBV29-1 and J usage is TRBJ2-7, with D perhaps TRBD1 or TRBD2 (5 bases each). Germline assignment: CDR1 SQVTM and CDR2 ANQGSEA. CDR3 size: 14 residues. In nucleotides, the CDR3 is TGCAGCGTTGAAGGATTAGGGACCAGCTACGAGCAATACTTC. Its translation is CSVEGLGTSYEQYF.

The gene calls are TRBV1 and TRBJ1-3. TRBV1 is marked as a pseudogene. The CDR3 has 15 amino acids. The CDR3 bases are TGCACCAGCAGCCAAGGTGTCCGTTCTGGAAACACCATATATTTT. Translation gives CTSSQGVRSGNTIYF.